What follows describes a single T cell receptor beta chain. Profiled with immunoSEQ multiplex PCR; TCRdb holds only in-frame clones, not every one. This table holds roughly 99,000 clones, 70% to 90% found once. CDR3 length: 17 amino acids. The data derive from a study of preoperative IRX-2 immunotherapy in early breast cancer. Treatment here: preoperative locoregional IRX-2 cytokine immunotherapy. Samples came from a phase Ib trial of preoperative locoregional IRX-2 cytokine immunotherapy. Sequencing used tumor tissue, obtained after IRX-2 immunotherapy. The sequence was obtained from a human donor with breast cancer. V and J are TRBV1 and TRBJ2-1. TRBV1 is annotated as a pseudogene. This CDR3 is CASSQDMGEVWGNEQFF. The CDR3 bases are TGCGCCAGCAGCCAAGATATGGGGGAAGTTTGGGGGAATGAGCAGTTCTTC.